A single T cell receptor beta chain is shown here with its context. The entry originates in a study of blood T cell repertoires in COVID-19. Clones were read by immunoSEQ multiplex PCR, and TCRdb kept only the in-frame ones, dropping some. Here the sample spans about 280,000 clones, 85% to 90% being singletons. Participants spanned ages 18 to 89 years and resided in about two dozen US areas. Trimming left V 0 bases short and J 0 bases short, with 9 bases between. The CDR3 length is 15 residues. Per germline, CDR1 SGHRS and CDR2 YFSETQ. The V call is TRBV5-1, the J call TRBJ1-2; weak D call: TRBD1 (5 bases). This sequence was found in a woman aged 60-70 years who had recovered from COVID-19. The material sequenced was PBMCs or T cells enriched from blood (not recorded which). For the CDR3, the DNA is TGCGCCAGCAGCTTGGCCGACAGACCTAACTATGGCTACACCTTC. Residues: CASSLADRPNYGYTF. The variable domain in full, completed from reference TRBV5-1 and TRBJ1-2, reads KAGVTQTPRYLIKTRGQQVTLSCSPISGHRSVSWYQQTPGQGLQFLFEYFSETQRNKGNFPGRFSGRQFSNSRSEMNVSTLELGDSALYLCASSLADRPNYGYTFGSGTRLTVV.